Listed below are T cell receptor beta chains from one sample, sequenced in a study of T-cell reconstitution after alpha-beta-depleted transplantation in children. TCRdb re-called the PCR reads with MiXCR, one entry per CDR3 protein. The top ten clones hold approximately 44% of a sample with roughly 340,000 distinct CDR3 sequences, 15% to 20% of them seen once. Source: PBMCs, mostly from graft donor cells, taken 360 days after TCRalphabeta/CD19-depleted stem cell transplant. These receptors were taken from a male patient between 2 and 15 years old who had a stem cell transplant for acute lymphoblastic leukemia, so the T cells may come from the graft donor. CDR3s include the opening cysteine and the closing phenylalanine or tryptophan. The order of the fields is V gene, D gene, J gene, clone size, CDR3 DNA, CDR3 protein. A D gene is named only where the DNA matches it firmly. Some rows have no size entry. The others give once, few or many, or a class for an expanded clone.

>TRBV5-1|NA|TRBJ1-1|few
TGCGCCAGCAGGCCCTTGGAGGTGAGCACTGAAGCTTTCTTT
CASRPLEVSTEAFF
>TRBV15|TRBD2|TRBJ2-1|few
TGTGCCACCAGCAGAGTTATCCAGCGGGGTTACAATGAGCAGTTCTTC
CATSRVIQRGYNEQFF
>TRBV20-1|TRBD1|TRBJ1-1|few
TGCAGTGCTAGGGCCGGGACAGGAGGGACTGAAGCTTTCTTT
CSARAGTGGTEAFF
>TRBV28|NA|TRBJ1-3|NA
TGTGCCAGCAGTCCCGACATCTTCTCTGGAAACACCATATATTTT
CASSPDIFSGNTIYF
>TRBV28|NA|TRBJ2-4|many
TGTGCCAGCGTCTCGTGGAAGGGGCTAAGCAAAAACATTCAGTACTTC
CASVSWKGLSKNIQYF
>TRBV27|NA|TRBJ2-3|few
TGTGCCAGCAGTCCTCTCCCTAGCGCGAGCACAGATACGCAGTATTTT
CASSPLPSASTDTQYF
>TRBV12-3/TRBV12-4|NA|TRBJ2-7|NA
TGTGCCAGCAGGGGGCGCAATTCCTACGAGCAGTACTTC
CASRGRNSYEQYF
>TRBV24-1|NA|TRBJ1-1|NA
TGTGCCACCAGTGATGGCGTCGGGGGGCCGAGGACTGAAGCTTTCTTT
CATSDGVGGPRTEAFF
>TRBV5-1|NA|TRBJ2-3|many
TGCGCCAGCAGCTTGGGACCTACTACAGGGACAGATACGCAGTATTTT
CASSLGPTTGTDTQYF
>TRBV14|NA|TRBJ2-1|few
TGTGCCAGCAGCCAAGAAGTGGCTAGCCCCTACAATGAGCAGTTCTTC
CASSQEVASPYNEQFF
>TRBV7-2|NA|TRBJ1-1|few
TGTGCCAGCAGCTTAGAGCCTCTCGGGGGGGCTGAAGCTTTCTTT
CASSLEPLGGAEAFF
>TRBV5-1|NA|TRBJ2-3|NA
TGCGCCAGCAGCTCACCCCTGGAGGGGGGATTGAGCACAGATACGCAGTATTTT
CASSSPLEGGLSTDTQYF
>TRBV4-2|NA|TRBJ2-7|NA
TGTGCCAGCAGCCAAGACCCGGAAGGGACCTACGAGCAGTACTTC
CASSQDPEGTYEQYF
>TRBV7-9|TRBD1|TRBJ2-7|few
TGTGCCAGCAGCCCCACAGGGGGCCAGTACGAGCAGTACTTC
CASSPTGGQYEQYF
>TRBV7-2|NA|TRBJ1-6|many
TGTGCCAGCAGCTTAGCAGCCTCACCCCTCCACTTT
CASSLAASPLHF
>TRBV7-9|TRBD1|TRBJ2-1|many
TGTGCCAGCTTGGGACAGGGTTGGTACAATGAGCAGTTCTTC
CASLGQGWYNEQFF
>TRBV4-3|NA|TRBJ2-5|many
TGCGCCAGCAGCCAAGAAATAGGTTTAGTAGAGACCCAGTACTTC
CASSQEIGLVETQYF
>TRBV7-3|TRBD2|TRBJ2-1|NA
TGTGCCAGCAGCTTACTGGGGACTAGCGGGTACAATGAGCAGTTCTTC
CASSLLGTSGYNEQFF
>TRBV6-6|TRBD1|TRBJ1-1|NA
TGTGCCAGCAGTTTCCAGGGGGGCACTGAAGCTTTCTTT
CASSFQGGTEAFF
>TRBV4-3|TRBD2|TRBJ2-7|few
TGCGCCAGCAGCCAAGTAAGGGGTAGCGGGAGAAGGGAGCAGTACTTC
CASSQVRGSGRREQYF
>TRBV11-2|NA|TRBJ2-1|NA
TGTGCCAGCAGCTTATACGGCCTGAACAATGAGCAGTTCTTC
CASSLYGLNNEQFF
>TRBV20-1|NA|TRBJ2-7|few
TGCAGTGCTAGGAGGGGCGGTGGAATATATGATGAGCAGTACTTC
CSARRGGGIYDEQYF
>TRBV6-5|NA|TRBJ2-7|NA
TGTGCCAGCAAAAACTCTAGCTACGAGCAGTACTTC
CASKNSSYEQYF
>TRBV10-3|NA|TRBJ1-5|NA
TGTGCCATCAGTGGAACAGACAATCAGCCCCAGCATTTT
CAISGTDNQPQHF